The present TCR beta chain was sequenced within a study of T-cell reconstitution after alpha-beta-depleted transplantation in children. Preparing the TCRbeta library involved the use of unique molecular identifiers. MiXCR, applied by TCRdb to the PCR reads, yields one record per CDR3 protein. The table shows approximately 390,000 distinct CDR3 sequences, with roughly 11% occurring only once. This clonotype was counted a few times. The receptor's source is a human donor who donated a stem cell graft to a child with acute myeloid leukemia. Sequencing was performed on PBMCs from the stem cell graft donor, taken from the stem cell graft.

CDR3 in DNA: TGTGCCAGCAGTGAAACAGGGGACTCCTACGAGCAGTACTTC. Its translation: CASSETGDSYEQYF. V usage is TRBV6-4 and J usage is TRBJ2-7, with 7 bases identical to TRBD1. The CDR3 runs 14 residues. The V gene end was trimmed by 3 bases and the J gene end by 0 bases; junction bases not matched to a gene: 2. In germline, CDR1 is MRHNA, CDR2 SNTAGT.